Listed here are 29 T cell receptor beta chains from one sample, sequenced in a study of blood T cell repertoires in COVID-19. TCRdb's table, derived via immunoSEQ multiplex PCR, lists solely in-frame clones and lacks some. The repertoire has roughly 190,000 clones, 88% of them found once; the top ten carry roughly 5.5%. Sequenced material: peripheral blood. The origin of the receptors is a middle-aged man with active or convalescent COVID-19.

As regards this clone: An end of the junction differs from the germline gene, which may be a read error. The chain recombines TRBV7-6 with TRBJ2-2; 7 nucleotides align to TRBD1. The CDR3 consists of 16 residues. The V gene's germline CDR1 is SGHVS and CDR2 FNYEAQ. As DNA, the CDR3 is TGTGCCAGCAGCCCGGAGACAGGGACGAAGACCGGGGAGCTGTTTTTT. This codes for CASSPETGTKTGELFF.

This chain links TRBV6-2 or TRBV6-3 with TRBJ2-1, with no clear D. The CDR3 is 13 amino acids. Germline values: CDR1 MNHEY, CDR2 SVGEGT. Trimming shortened V by 0 bases and J by 5 bases, and 5 bases separated the two germline ends. The CDR3 DNA reads as TGTGCCAGCAGTTACTCCTATAACAATGAGCAGTTCTTC. Translation: CASSYSYNNEQFF.

The chain is built from TRBV19 and TRBJ2-5; D remains ambiguous. The germline CDR1 and CDR2 sequences are LNHDA and SQIVND (reference sequence). This CDR3 comprises 13 residues. Trimming left V 3 bases short and J 2 bases short, with 7 bases between. The CDR3 reads CASSIGVQETQYF. The CDR3 DNA sequence: TGTGCCAGTAGTATCGGAGTTCAAGAGACCCAGTACTTC.

The chain employs TRBV6-5 and TRBJ1-2; D perhaps matches TRBD1 (6 bases). With 1 base removed from V and 10 bases from J, the gap between germline ends came to 19 bases. There are 15 residues in the CDR3. Germline CDR1 MNHEY, CDR2 SVGAGI. The CDR3 sequence: CASSYFSQGLPNYTF. The CDR3 nucleotides are TGTGCCAGCAGTTACTTTTCCCAGGGGTTACCTAACTACACCTTC.

This clone appeared a few times. The chain links TRBV4-1 to TRBJ1-1; D possibly corresponds to TRBD1 (6 bases). Per germline, CDR1 MGHRA and CDR2 YSYEKL. The CDR3 totals 13 residues. Trimming took 6 bases from V and 2 from J, leaving 10 bases between them. CDR3 DNA: TGCGCCAGCAGGGACAGCGTAAACACTGAAGCTTTCTTT. Translated: CASRDSVNTEAFF.

This clone was detected only a few times. The CDR3 DNA sequence: TGCGCCAGCAGCTTGGCCATAGACAGCTACGAGCAGTACTTC. Translating it yields CASSLAIDSYEQYF. The chain combines TRBV5-1 with TRBJ2-7, with a tentative D call TRBD1 (5 bases). Trimming removed 0 bases at V and 3 bases at J, with 10 bases between. The CDR3 has 14 residues. Germline CDR1 SGHRS, CDR2 YFSETQ.

The rearrangement uses TRBV19 and TRBJ2-1; 11 nucleotides agree with TRBD2. The V segment lost 7 bases and the J segment 6 bases; nucleotides outside the gene matches: 11. The CDR3 covers 16 residues. Germline CDR1 reads LNHDA; CDR2 reads SQIVND (reference sequence). In nucleotides, the CDR3 is TGTGCCAGTAACAGGGGACTAGCGGCTGGGTTCAATGAGCAGTTCTTC. This codes for CASNRGLAAGFNEQFF.

The chain uses TRBV6-5 and TRBJ2-1; 8 bases line up with TRBD1. The J segment lost 4 bases and the V segment lost 4 bases, leaving 6 bases of the junction unmatched. Germline assignment: CDR1 MNHEY and CDR2 SVGAGI. The CDR3 is made up of 15 amino acids. CDR3 region: CASSSGQGLYNEQFF. CDR3 DNA sequence: TGTGCCAGCAGTTCTGGACAGGGTCTTTACAATGAGCAGTTCTTC.

The chain is built from TRBV2 and TRBJ2-4; TRBD2 matches 8 bases. The CDR3 loop spans 14 amino acids. Germline V gene data show CDR1 as SNHLY and CDR2 as FYNNEI. Trimming removed 7 bases from V and 3 bases from J; junction bases left unmatched: 5. The CDR3 nucleotides are TGTGCCAGCACCGGGGGGGTAGTCAAAAACATTCAGTACTTC. Translation: CASTGGVVKNIQYF.

This chain links TRBV19 with TRBJ1-6, with 7 bases fitting TRBD1. V lost 5 bases to trimming and J lost 9 bases; unmatched junction nucleotides: 7. The CDR3 has 14 amino acids. Germline V gives CDR1 LNHDA, CDR2 SQIVND (reference sequence). The CDR3 DNA follows: TGTGCCAGTAGTCCAGGGGGTCGCGGTTCACCCCTCCACTTT. Protein: CASSPGGRGSPLHF.

This chain links TRBV7-2 with TRBJ2-1; 9 bases map to TRBD2. V was pared by 6 bases and J by 6 bases, with 12 bases of the junction left unmatched. The CDR3 is 16 amino acids. CDR1 is SGHTA, CDR2 FQGNSA, per germline. CDR3 nucleotides: TGTGCCAGCAGTCCTCGGGCGGGGGGGCACCTCAATGAGCAGTTCTTC. Protein: CASSPRAGGHLNEQFF.

The chain employs TRBV2 and TRBJ2-7; 9 bases match TRBD2. The CDR3 length is 14 residues. The V gene end was trimmed by 1 base and the J gene end by 6 bases; junction bases not matched to a gene: 4. Germline-derived CDR1 and CDR2 are SNHLY and FYNNEI. CDR3 bases: TGTGCCAGCAGTGAAGGAAGCGGGAGGTTCGAGCAGTACTTC. It codes for CASSEGSGRFEQYF. Using reference TRBV2 and TRBJ2-7 for the parts outside the CDR3, the full variable domain is EPEVTQTPSHQVTQMGQEVILRCVPISNHLYFYWYRQILGQKVEFLVSFYNNEISEKSEIFDDQFSVERPDGSNFTLKIRSTKLEDSAMYFCASSEGSGRFEQYFGPGTRLTVT.

The rearrangement joins TRBV2 to TRBJ1-2; D is unclear. Germline CDR1 is SNHLY and CDR2 is FYNNEI. V was clipped by 2 bases and J by 2 bases, with 6 bases between them. The CDR3 spans 13 residues. The CDR3 sequence: CASSEWQNYGYTF. DNA for the CDR3: TGTGCCAGCAGTGAATGGCAGAACTATGGCTACACCTTC.

The chain is built from TRBV7-2 and TRBJ2-1, with D unclear. The CDR3 is 14 amino acids. CDR1 is SGHTA and CDR2 is FQGNSA in the germline V gene. Trimming shortened V by 5 bases and J by 4 bases, and 12 bases separated the two germline ends. The CDR3 reads CASSPRPSYNEQFF. CDR3 sequence (DNA): TGTGCCAGCAGCCCACGTCCTAGTTACAATGAGCAGTTCTTC.

The chain is built from TRBV5-4 and TRBJ2-3, with D perhaps matching TRBD1 (6 bases). The CDR3 is 14 amino acids. Germline lookup yields CDR1 SGHNT and CDR2 YYREEE (reference sequence). Trimming cost V 4 bases and J 2 bases, with 11 bases left between them. As DNA, the CDR3 is TGTGCCAGCAGCCCGGGACACTACACAGATACGCAGTATTTT. Its translation is CASSPGHYTDTQYF.

The rearrangement links TRBV6-5 to TRBJ1-5; D is unresolved. Germline V gives CDR1 MNHEY, CDR2 SVGAGI. V shed 7 bases and J shed 5 bases, with 6 bases lying between them. The CDR3 consists of 11 residues. The CDR3 DNA sequence: TGTGCCAGCATGGTAGATCAGCCCCAGCATTTT. As protein: CASMVDQPQHF.

This rearrangement joins TRBV18 to TRBJ2-7; TRBD1 is a possible D gene (5 bases). V was clipped by 1 base and J by 7 bases, with 11 bases between them. CDR3 length: 13 residues. Germline lookup yields CDR1 KGHSH and CDR2 LQKENI. This chain's CDR3 is CASSPQGPGEQYF. Here the CDR3 DNA reads TGTGCCAGCTCACCACAGGGGCCGGGTGAGCAGTACTTC. Combining the CDR3 with reference TRBV18 and TRBJ2-7 gives the whole variable domain NAGVMQNPRHLVRRRGQEARLRCSPMKGHSHVYWYRQLPEEGLKFMVYLQKENIIDESGMPKERFSAEFPKEGPSILRIQQVVRGDSAAYFCASSPQGPGEQYFGPGTRLTVT.

This clone was seen a single time. CDR3 region: CASSTGVNEQFF. DNA for the CDR3: TGTGCCAGCAGCACAGGCGTCAATGAGCAGTTCTTC. V usage is TRBV6-5 and J usage is TRBJ2-1; TRBD1 is a possible D gene (5 bases). V lost 6 bases and J 6 bases, leaving 9 bases between the germline ends. The CDR3 contains 12 residues. Germline V gene data show CDR1 as MNHEY and CDR2 as SVGAGI.

The chain has TRBV5-1 and TRBJ2-1; 12 bases agree with TRBD2. The length of the CDR3 is 16 residues. The trim removed 0 bases at V and 6 bases at J, leaving 4 bases unmatched. Germline CDR1 reads SGHRS; CDR2 reads YFSETQ. The CDR3 reads CASSLVLLAGGNEQFF. The CDR3 DNA follows: TGCGCCAGCAGCTTGGTCTTACTAGCGGGAGGCAATGAGCAGTTCTTC.

The chain links TRBV13 to TRBJ1-2; the D gene is possibly TRBD1 (5 bases). V was trimmed by 0 bases and J by 4 bases, leaving 15 bases between them. There are 16 residues in the CDR3. Germline V gene lookup returns CDR1 PRHDT and CDR2 FYEKMQ (reference sequence). The CDR3 sequence is CASSLGGRVGSYGYTF. CDR3 bases: TGTGCCAGCAGCTTAGGGGGCAGGGTGGGCAGCTATGGCTACACCTTC.

The rearrangement joins TRBV7-6 to TRBJ2-7, with TRBD2 identical over 8 bases. This CDR3 has 15 residues. The V segment lost 5 bases and the J segment 2 bases; nucleotides outside the gene matches: 8. Germline V gives CDR1 SGHVS, CDR2 FNYEAQ. The CDR3 is CASSPRGGDAYEQYF. CDR3 DNA sequence: TGTGCCAGCAGCCCCCGGGGGGGGGATGCCTACGAGCAGTACTTC.

CDR3 residues: CASSQSGYTDTQYF. The DNA for the CDR3 is TGTGCCAGCAGCCAGAGCGGATACACAGATACGCAGTATTTT. V and J are TRBV7-9 and TRBJ2-3; a possible D gene is TRBD2 (5 bases). Looked up from germline, CDR1 is SEHNR and CDR2 is FQNEAQ (reference sequence). Trimming cost V 5 bases and J 2 bases, with 11 bases left between them. The CDR3 length is 14 residues.

The gene calls are TRBV27 and TRBJ1-2; 8 positions match TRBD1. The CDR3 is 14 amino acids. Per germline, CDR1 MNHEY and CDR2 SMNVEV (reference sequence). The V gene end was trimmed by 6 bases and the J gene end by 8 bases; junction bases not matched to a gene: 11. The DNA of the CDR3 is TGTGCCAGCAGACGACGACAGGGGTCGGGAGGCTACACCTTC. The encoded protein is CASRRRQGSGGYTF.

This sequence joins TRBV7-9 and TRBJ2-5, with D possibly matching TRBD1 (6 bases). Germline loops: CDR1 SEHNR, CDR2 FQNEAQ (reference sequence). Trimming shortened V by 4 bases and J by 0 bases, and 18 bases separated the two germline ends. This CDR3 is 17 amino acids long. CDR3: CASSSQRQVGYQETQYF. In DNA form, the CDR3 reads TGTGCCAGCAGCTCGCAACGACAGGTCGGTTACCAAGAGACCCAGTACTTC.

The rearrangement uses TRBV3-1 (or the pseudogene TRBV3-2) and TRBJ2-5, with 7 bases identical to TRBD1. Looked up from germline, CDR1 is LGHDT and CDR2 is YNNKEL (reference sequence). V was pared by 4 bases and J by 5 bases, with 10 bases of the junction left unmatched. There are 15 residues in the CDR3. In nucleotides, the CDR3 is TGTGCCAGCAGCCGCCTGGTAGGGGGCCCGGAGACCCAGTACTTC. Translated: CASSRLVGGPETQYF.

This chain joins TRBV9 and TRBJ2-4; D remains unclear. The CDR3 sequence is 16 residues long. Looked up from germline, CDR1 is SGDLS and CDR2 is YYNGEE. V was pared by 0 bases and J by 0 bases, with 10 bases between. CDR3 sequence reads: CASSVGGGAAKNIQYF. CDR3 DNA sequence: TGTGCCAGCAGCGTAGGTGGCGGCGCAGCCAAAAACATTCAGTACTTC.

J is TRBJ2-1 and V is TRBV7-2; TRBD1 agrees at 9 bases. The length of the CDR3 is 15 residues. V was pared by 1 base and J by 8 bases, with 6 bases of the junction left unmatched. Germline V gives CDR1 SGHTA, CDR2 FQGNSA. CDR3 DNA: TGTGCCAGCAGCTTAGGGACAGGGGCCGACGATGAGCAGTTCTTC. Translated: CASSLGTGADDEQFF.

The chain employs TRBV28 and TRBJ1-2; D may be TRBD1 (5 bases). The V gene's germline CDR1 is MDHEN and CDR2 SYDVKM. CDR3 length: 13 amino acids. V lost 7 bases and J lost 5, with 14 bases in between. The CDR3 here is CASNLSGGYGYTF. CDR3 bases: TGTGCCAGCAACCTATCCGGGGGATATGGCTACACCTTC.

The V and J genes are TRBV6-4 and TRBJ1-1, with TRBD1 matching 7 bases. CDR3 size: 14 residues. The ends lost 7 bases at V and 2 bases at J; junction bases unmatched: 7. Germline CDR1 and CDR2: MRHNA and SNTAGT. The CDR3 bases are TGTGCCAGCACTTCTGGGACAGCCAACACTGAAGCTTTCTTT. This gives the protein CASTSGTANTEAFF.